Shown below are 25 T cell receptor beta chains from a single sample sequenced in a study of blood T cells in healthy people across ages. Through a sample-barcoded 5' primer and a J-beta primer mix, a second PCR was run for roughly 7 to 11 cycles. TCRdb passed the 5' RACE reads through MiXCR, listing each CDR3 protein once. The profile covers almost 1 million distinct CDR3 sequences, with roughly half appearing a single time and about a fifth taken by the ten largest. Sequenced sample: blood. The receptors stem from a woman in her sixties in good health.

The rearrangement joins TRBV7-2 to TRBJ2-7; tentative D call: TRBD2 (5 bases). V was pared by 4 bases and J by 1 base, with 14 bases between. This CDR3 has 15 amino acids. Germline lookup yields CDR1 SGHTA and CDR2 FQGNSA. CDR3 loop: CASSSAEGWSYEQYF. CDR3 nucleotides: TGTGCCAGCAGCTCTGCCGAGGGATGGTCCTACGAGCAGTACTTC. Full variable domain (rest looked up from reference TRBV7-2 and TRBJ2-7): GAGVSQSPSNKVTEKGKDVELRCDPISGHTALYWYRQSLGQGLEFLIYFQGNSAPDKSGLPSDRFSAERTGGSVSTLTIQRTQQEDSAVYLCASSSAEGWSYEQYFGPGTRLTVT.

This rearrangement joins TRBV27 to TRBJ2-5; TRBD1 matches 8 bases. The assigned J gene may be wrong: the sequence end matches TRBJ2-7 better. The CDR3 spans 16 residues. The V gene's germline CDR1 is MNHEY and CDR2 SMNVEV (reference sequence). DNA of the CDR3: TGTGCCAGCAGTCCAACCAACAGGGGGTTGGCCTACGAGCAGTACTTC. Protein product: CASSPTNRGLAYEQYF.

The genes are TRBV7-2 and TRBJ2-7; TRBD1 might be the D (6 bases). The germline CDR1 and CDR2 sequences are SGHTA and FQGNSA. This CDR3 is 16 amino acids long. V lost 2 bases, J lost 7 bases, and 21 bases lay in between. CDR3 loop: CASSLHADRHNTEQYF. The CDR3 DNA reads TGTGCCAGCAGCTTACACGCCGACAGGCACAACACGGAGCAGTACTTC.

This chain joins TRBV6-5 and TRBJ2-2; D call uncertain. Trimming removed 3 bases at V and 9 bases at J, with 8 bases between. The CDR3 covers 12 residues. The germline V gene has CDR1 MNHEY and CDR2 SVGAGI. The CDR3 spells CASSYKTRELFF. The CDR3 nucleotides are TGTGCCAGCAGTTATAAGACCCGGGAGCTGTTTTTT.

This clonotype was counted a single time. V and J are TRBV20-1 and TRBJ2-7; TRBD2 matches at 8 bases. Per the germline V gene, CDR1 is DFQATT and CDR2 is SNEGSKA (reference sequence). The ends lost 5 bases at V and 2 bases at J; junction bases unmatched: 5. The CDR3 runs 13 residues. The CDR3 coding sequence is TGCAGTGCTTTTAGCGGGGATACCTACGAGCAGTACTTC. Protein product: CSAFSGDTYEQYF.

This clonotype was observed a few times. The V call is TRBV20-1, the J call TRBJ2-3; 8 bases fit TRBD2. The CDR3 runs 15 residues. Trimming cost V 6 bases and J 5 bases; bases outside gene matches: 13. Germline CDR1 DFQATT, CDR2 SNEGSKA (reference sequence). CDR3 nucleotides: TGCAGTGCCCCCAACCCCGGGAGGGCCGGAGATACGCAGTATTTT. Translation gives CSAPNPGRAGDTQYF.

The CDR3 DNA reads as TGTGCCAGCACCCCAGGAGGGGTGGGGACTGAAGCTTTCTTT. Translating gives CASTPGGVGTEAFF. V gene TRBV12-3 or TRBV12-4 combines with J gene TRBJ1-1, with a possible D match to TRBD1 (5 bases). V was clipped by 7 bases and J by 5 bases, with 17 bases between them. The CDR3 consists of 14 residues.

This chain joins TRBV4-1 and TRBJ2-7; 8 bases map to TRBD1. The length of the CDR3 is 16 residues. Germline trimming cut 0 bases from V and 3 bases from J; bases unmatched to any gene: 7. Per germline, CDR1 MGHRA and CDR2 YSYEKL. The CDR3 protein is CASSQDRAGGGYEQYF. For the CDR3, the DNA is TGCGCCAGCAGCCAAGATCGGGCAGGGGGCGGCTACGAGCAGTACTTC.

The V gene is TRBV12-3 or TRBV12-4, the J gene TRBJ2-3; either TRBD1 or TRBD2 may supply D (5 bases each). The CDR3 extends over 14 amino acids. V lost 3 bases and J lost 10, with 17 bases in between. The CDR3 sequence: CASSFRGDPGAQYF. The CDR3 bases are TGTGCCAGCAGTTTCAGAGGGGACCCCGGTGCGCAGTATTTT.

This chain joins TRBV3-1 and TRBJ2-3, with 8 bases fitting TRBD2. The CDR3 runs 15 residues. With V trimmed by 0 bases and J by 4 bases, 3 bases remained unmatched. Germline assignment: CDR1 LGHDT and CDR2 YNNKEL (reference sequence). CDR3 in DNA: TGTGCCAGCAGCCAAGAGGGGACTAGACCAGATACGCAGTATTTT. This gives the protein CASSQEGTRPDTQYF.

V gene TRBV5-1 combines with J gene TRBJ2-1; tentative D call: TRBD2 (6 bases). Trimming cost V 4 bases and J 7 bases, with 18 bases left between them. The CDR3 sequence is 15 residues long. The V gene's germline CDR1 is SGHRS and CDR2 YFSETQ. This CDR3 reads CASSLSSVRANEQFF. The CDR3 DNA reads TGCGCCAGCAGCCTGTCTAGCGTTAGGGCGAATGAGCAGTTCTTC.

This chain connects TRBV6-1 to TRBJ2-3; possibly TRBD1 or TRBD2 for D (5 bases each). CDR3 length: 16 amino acids. Trimming removed 6 bases at V and 0 bases at J, with 16 bases between. From germline, CDR1 is MNHNS and CDR2 SASEGT. For the CDR3, the DNA is TGTGCCAGCAGGACGAGGGGTGGCCCAAGCACAGATACGCAGTATTTT. It is translated as CASRTRGGPSTDTQYF.

J is TRBJ2-1 and V is TRBV27, with D possibly TRBD2 on 5 matching bases. The CDR3 totals 16 residues. Trimming pared 6 bases from V and 5 bases from J, leaving 20 bases between. Germline assignment: CDR1 MNHEY and CDR2 SMNVEV (reference sequence). The CDR3 loop reads CASSRPGVSVDNEQFF. The CDR3 DNA is TGTGCCAGCAGCCGCCCCGGGGTTAGTGTGGACAATGAGCAGTTCTTC.

This clonotype was seen a handful of times. CDR3 loop: CSTQGRNSYEQYF. Written as DNA, the CDR3 is TGCAGTACCCAGGGGCGGAACTCCTACGAGCAGTACTTC. The chain carries TRBV20-1 and TRBJ2-7; D is possibly TRBD1 (6 bases). This CDR3 is 13 amino acids long. V was shortened by 8 bases and J by 0 bases, with 14 bases between the two germline ends. The germline CDR1 and CDR2 sequences are DFQATT and SNEGSKA (reference sequence).

CDR3 nucleotides: TGTGCCAGCACCCAAGCCCCAGGGCTTGGTGGCTACACCTTC. Translating gives CASTQAPGLGGYTF. The chain combines TRBV27 with TRBJ1-2, with D maybe TRBD1 (5 bases). This CDR3 contains 14 residues. The germline CDR1 and CDR2 sequences are MNHEY and SMNVEV (reference sequence). V lost 7 bases and J lost 7, with 19 bases in between.

Worth noting for this clonotype: A clone one base away is much larger, so this may be a read error. The V call is TRBV5-1, the J call TRBJ2-5, with 8 bases that match TRBD2. The V gene's germline CDR1 is SGHRS and CDR2 YFSETQ. The V segment lost 2 bases and the J segment 11 bases; nucleotides outside the gene matches: 14. The CDR3 loop spans 15 amino acids. As DNA, the CDR3 is TGCGCCAGCAGCTTTTCGACTAGCGCCAACTACGTGCAGTACTTC. It encodes CASSFSTSANYVQYF.

J is TRBJ2-5 and V is TRBV9; no definite D call. Per germline, CDR1 SGDLS and CDR2 YYNGEE. V dropped 0 bases and J dropped 11 bases, with 20 bases sitting between them. This CDR3 comprises 15 residues. The CDR3 DNA sequence: TGTGCCAGCAGCGTAGATCCAGAGACCTACAATGAGCAGTACTTC. Residues: CASSVDPETYNEQYF.

The chain carries TRBV28 and TRBJ2-7; tentative D call: TRBD2 (5 bases). The length of the CDR3 is 13 residues. Looked up from germline, CDR1 is MDHEN and CDR2 is SYDVKM. Trimming cost V 7 bases and J 4 bases, with 14 bases left between them. The CDR3 sequence is CASIGKLRYEQYF. The CDR3 DNA reads TGTGCCAGCATCGGGAAACTACGGTACGAGCAGTACTTC. The full variable domain, in which reference TRBV28 and TRBJ2-7 provide the parts outside the CDR3, is DVKVTQSSRYLVKRTGEKVFLECVQDMDHENMFWYRQDPGLGLRLIYFSYDVKMKEKGDIPEGYSVSREKKERFSLILESASTNQTSMYLCASIGKLRYEQYFGPGTRLTVT.

This clonotype was counted only a few times. V and J are TRBV29-1 and TRBJ2-3, with D perhaps given as TRBD1 or TRBD2 (6 bases each). The CDR3 loop spans 13 amino acids. Germline V gene data show CDR1 as SQVTM and CDR2 as ANQGSEA. V was clipped by 7 bases and J by 1 base, with 12 bases between them. DNA of the CDR3: TGCAGCGCCATAAGGGGGGGCACAGATACGCAGTATTTT. Protein product: CSAIRGGTDTQYF.

The chain has TRBV29-1 and TRBJ2-5, with 12 nucleotides matching TRBD1. CDR1 and CDR2 (germline): SQVTM, ANQGSEA. The CDR3 has 15 amino acids. The trim removed 3 bases at V and 5 bases at J, leaving 7 bases unmatched. The CDR3 loop is CSVDLGQGARETQYF. CDR3 coding DNA: TGCAGCGTTGACCTGGGACAGGGGGCGCGGGAGACCCAGTACTTC.

This clonotype was detected a few times. The chain uses TRBV5-5 and TRBJ2-5; 7 bases agree with TRBD1. This CDR3 region has 14 residues. The germline gives CDR1 SGHKS, CDR2 YYEKEE (reference sequence). J lost 5 bases, V lost 3 bases, and 7 bases had no gene match. In nucleotides, the CDR3 is TGTGCCAGCAGCTCCCAGGGGGTAACTGAGACCCAGTACTTC. Translated, it gives CASSSQGVTETQYF. Together with reference TRBV5-5 and TRBJ2-5, the CDR3 gives the full variable domain: DAGVTQSPTHLIKTRGQQVTLRCSPISGHKSVSWYQQVLGQGPQFIFQYYEKEERGRGNFPDRFSARQFPNYSSELNVNALLLGDSALYLCASSSQGVTETQYFGPGTRLLVL.

The chain has TRBV18 and TRBJ2-2; D unclear. V was trimmed by 5 bases and J by 3 bases, leaving 7 bases between them. The CDR3 spans 13 residues. Germline-derived CDR1 and CDR2 are KGHSH and LQKENI. CDR3 sequence (DNA): TGTGCCAGCTCAACGAGCGACACCGGGGAGCTGTTTTTT. It translates to CASSTSDTGELFF.

This clonotype was detected a few times. The rearrangement joins TRBV4-1 to TRBJ1-4, with D maybe TRBD1 (6 bases). This CDR3 contains 15 residues. Germline loops: CDR1 MGHRA, CDR2 YSYEKL. The V gene lost 1 base and the J gene lost 10 bases, with 16 bases spanning the gap. The CDR3 here is CASSQGPAGVGKLFF. DNA of the CDR3: TGCGCCAGCAGCCAAGGTCCGGCAGGGGTGGGAAAACTGTTTTTT.

This clonotype turned up a few times. V and J are TRBV20-1 and TRBJ1-5, with D perhaps TRBD1 (5 bases). This CDR3 region has 13 residues. The V end was cut by 3 bases, the J end by 6 bases, with 12 bases between. Looked up from germline, CDR1 is DFQATT and CDR2 is SNEGSKA (reference sequence). The CDR3 nucleotides are TGCAGTGCTAGCTTGCAGGGAGGTCAGCCCCAGCATTTT. This encodes CSASLQGGQPQHF.

CDR3 amino acids: CASSLVRGSGRPNEQFF. The CDR3 nucleotides read TGTGCCAGCAGCTTAGTTCGGGGTAGCGGGAGGCCCAATGAGCAGTTCTTC. This rearrangement joins TRBV7-9 to TRBJ2-1; 10 nucleotides agree with TRBD2. The V gene's germline CDR1 is SEHNR and CDR2 FQNEAQ (reference sequence). Trimming cost V 1 base and J 6 bases; bases outside gene matches: 9. This CDR3 is built from 17 residues.